This TCR beta chain was recovered during a study of human T cells and chemical hapten exposure. V shed 6 bases, J shed 5 bases, and the junction held 9 bases outside the gene matches. Looked up from germline, CDR1 is MDHEN and CDR2 is SYDVKM. CDR3 length: 15 amino acids. This clonotype was observed many times. Its antigen is not known. Using its own MiXCR run on the RACE reads, TCRdb lists one record per CDR3 protein. The top ten hold 2% to 3% of the sample, which has 300,000 to 400,000 distinct CDR3 sequences, 4% to 6% seen once. The time point denotes: pre-sensitization, week 0. Treatment described: therapeutic diphenylcyclopropenone sensitization with weekly scalp DPC. Every patch test was put on after a blood sample was taken. Findings and caveats of the study: The presence of alopecia in the donors means their immune response may differ from healthy people's.

This receptor was obtained from a woman in her 50s with alopecia areata. Some clones in this sample may be carry-over from other donors' samples. Sequencing used whole blood, obtained in connection with sensitization to the hapten diphenylcyclopropenone (DPC). The rearrangement joins TRBV28 to TRBJ2-2, with 7 bases identical to TRBD1. CDR3 loop: CASRPEGARTGELFF. Written as DNA, the CDR3 is TGTGCCAGCAGGCCCGAGGGGGCGCGGACCGGGGAGCTGTTTTTT.